In this sample, the clone carrying this TCR beta chain turned up many times. Its target is unknown. This specimen comes from a study of regulatory T cells in long-lasting Graves disease. Study summary: Patients met the persistent Graves' disease definition after over 5 years of antithyroid drugs with positive TSH receptor antibodies.

CDR3 length: 14 residues. CDR1 and CDR2 from the germline V gene are MDHEN and SYDVKM. V was pared by 7 bases and J by 0 bases, with 10 bases between. Study observations and caveats: Preferential use of TRBV28, TRBJ1-2 and TRBJ2-5 was seen in persistent disease.

Arm-PCR of CDR3 regions with iRepertoire HTBI primers generated TCR beta libraries. From the multiplex PCR reads, TCRdb called clonotypes with MiXCR, one entry per CDR3 protein. Here the sample spans roughly 450,000 distinct CDR3 sequences, 20% to 25% being singletons. Sample time point: persistent/refractory GD, antithyroid drugs over 5 years with positive TRAb. PBMC RNA served as the TCR library source. The TCR originated in a female donor with Graves disease. Sequenced material: peripheral blood mononuclear cells (PBMCs), taken when the disease was refractory, from a patient treated with antithyroid drugs. V and J are TRBV28 and TRBJ1-5, with D unresolved. Written as DNA, the CDR3 is TGTGCCAGCATAGGACCCTATAGCAATCAGCCCCAGCATTTT. Protein product: CASIGPYSNQPQHF.